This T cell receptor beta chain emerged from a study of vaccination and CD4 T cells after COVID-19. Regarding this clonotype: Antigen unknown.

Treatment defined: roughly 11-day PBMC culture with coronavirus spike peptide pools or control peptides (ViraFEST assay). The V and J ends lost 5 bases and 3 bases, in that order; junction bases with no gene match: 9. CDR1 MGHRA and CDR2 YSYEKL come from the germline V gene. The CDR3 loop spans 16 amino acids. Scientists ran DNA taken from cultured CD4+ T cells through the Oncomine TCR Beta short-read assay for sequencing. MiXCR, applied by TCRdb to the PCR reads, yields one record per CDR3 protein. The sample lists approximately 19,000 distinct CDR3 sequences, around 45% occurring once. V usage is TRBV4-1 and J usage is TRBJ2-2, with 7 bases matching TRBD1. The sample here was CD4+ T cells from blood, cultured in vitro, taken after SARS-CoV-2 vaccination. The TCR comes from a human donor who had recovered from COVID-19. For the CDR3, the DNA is TGCGCCAGCAGCGCCCTGACAGGGTCGCACACCGGGGAGCTGTTTTTT. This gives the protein CASSALTGSHTGELFF.